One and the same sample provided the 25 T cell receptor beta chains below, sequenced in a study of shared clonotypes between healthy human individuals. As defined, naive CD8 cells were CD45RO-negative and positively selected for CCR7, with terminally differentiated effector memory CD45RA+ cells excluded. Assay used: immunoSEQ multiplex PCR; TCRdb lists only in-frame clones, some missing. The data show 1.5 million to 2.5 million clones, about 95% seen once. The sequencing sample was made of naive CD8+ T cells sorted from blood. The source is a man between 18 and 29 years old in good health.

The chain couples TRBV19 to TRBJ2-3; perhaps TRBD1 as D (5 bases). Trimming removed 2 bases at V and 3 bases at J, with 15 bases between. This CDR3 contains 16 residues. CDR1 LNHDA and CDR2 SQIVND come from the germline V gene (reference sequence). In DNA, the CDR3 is TGTGCCAGTAGTATAACAGGATACACCTCGACAGATACGCAGTATTTT. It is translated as CASSITGYTSTDTQYF.

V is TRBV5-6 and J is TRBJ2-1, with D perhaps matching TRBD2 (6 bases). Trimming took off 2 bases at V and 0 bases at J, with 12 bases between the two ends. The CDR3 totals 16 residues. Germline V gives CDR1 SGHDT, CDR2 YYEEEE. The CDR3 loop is CASSFIVGGSYNEQFF. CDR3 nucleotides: TGTGCCAGCAGCTTTATCGTCGGGGGCTCCTACAATGAGCAGTTCTTC.

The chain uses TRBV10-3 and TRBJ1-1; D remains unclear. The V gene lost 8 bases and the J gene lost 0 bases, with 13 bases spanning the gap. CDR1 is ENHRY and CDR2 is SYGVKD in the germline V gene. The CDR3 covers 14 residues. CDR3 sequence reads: CAIRVGRLNTEAFF. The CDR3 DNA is TGTGCCATCCGGGTAGGGAGACTGAACACTGAAGCTTTCTTT.

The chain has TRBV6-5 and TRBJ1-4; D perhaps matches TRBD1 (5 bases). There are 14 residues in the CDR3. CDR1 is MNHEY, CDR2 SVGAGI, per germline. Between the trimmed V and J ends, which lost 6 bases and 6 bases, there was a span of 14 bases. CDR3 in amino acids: CASSPLEGDEKLFF. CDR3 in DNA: TGTGCCAGCAGCCCCTTGGAAGGGGATGAAAAACTGTTTTTT.

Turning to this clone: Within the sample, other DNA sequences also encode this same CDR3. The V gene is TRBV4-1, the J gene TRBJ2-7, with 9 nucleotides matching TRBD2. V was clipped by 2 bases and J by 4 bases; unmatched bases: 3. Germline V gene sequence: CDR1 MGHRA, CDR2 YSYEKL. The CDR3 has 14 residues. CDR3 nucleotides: TGCGCCAGCAGCCAACTAGCGGGATCGTACGAGCAGTACTTC. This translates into CASSQLAGSYEQYF.

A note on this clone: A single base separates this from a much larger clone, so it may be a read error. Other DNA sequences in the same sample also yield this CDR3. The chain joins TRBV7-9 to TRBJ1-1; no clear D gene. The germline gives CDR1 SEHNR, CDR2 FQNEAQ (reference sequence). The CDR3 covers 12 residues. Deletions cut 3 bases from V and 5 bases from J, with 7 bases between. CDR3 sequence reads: CASSFGETEAFF. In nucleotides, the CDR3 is TGTGCCAGCAGCTTTGGGGAAACTGAAGCTTTCTTT.

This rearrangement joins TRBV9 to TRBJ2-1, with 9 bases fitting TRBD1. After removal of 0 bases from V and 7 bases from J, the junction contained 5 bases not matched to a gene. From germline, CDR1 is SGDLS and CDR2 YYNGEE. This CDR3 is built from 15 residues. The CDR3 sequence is CASSVVGQGRNEQFF. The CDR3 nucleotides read TGTGCCAGCAGCGTAGTGGGACAGGGAAGAAATGAGCAGTTCTTC.

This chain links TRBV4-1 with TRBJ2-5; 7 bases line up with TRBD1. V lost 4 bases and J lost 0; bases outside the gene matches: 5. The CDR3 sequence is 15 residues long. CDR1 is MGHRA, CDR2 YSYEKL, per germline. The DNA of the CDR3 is TGCGCCAGCAGCCCAGGGACAGAGCACCAAGAGACCCAGTACTTC. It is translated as CASSPGTEHQETQYF.

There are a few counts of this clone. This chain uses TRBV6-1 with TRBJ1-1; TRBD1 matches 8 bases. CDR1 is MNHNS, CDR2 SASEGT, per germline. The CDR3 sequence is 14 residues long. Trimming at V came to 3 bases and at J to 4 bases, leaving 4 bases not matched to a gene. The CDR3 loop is CASSDMQGATEAFF. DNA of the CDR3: TGTGCCAGCAGTGATATGCAGGGGGCCACTGAAGCTTTCTTT.

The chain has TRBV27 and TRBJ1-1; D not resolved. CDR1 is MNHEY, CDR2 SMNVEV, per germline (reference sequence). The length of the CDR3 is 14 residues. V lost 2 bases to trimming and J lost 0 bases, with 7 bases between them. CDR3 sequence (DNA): TGTGCCAGCAGTTTAAGTCAACTGAACACTGAAGCTTTCTTT. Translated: CASSLSQLNTEAFF.

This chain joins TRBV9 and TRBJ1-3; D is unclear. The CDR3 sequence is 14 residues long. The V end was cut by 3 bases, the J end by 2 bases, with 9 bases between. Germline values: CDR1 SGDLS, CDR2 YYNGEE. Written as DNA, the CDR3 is TGTGCCAGCAGCGAGGTGGGTGCTGGAAACACCATATATTTT. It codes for CASSEVGAGNTIYF.

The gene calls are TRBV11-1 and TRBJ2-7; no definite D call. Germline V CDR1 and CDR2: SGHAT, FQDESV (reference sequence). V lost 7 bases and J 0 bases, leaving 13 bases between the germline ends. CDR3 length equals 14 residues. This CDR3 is CASNTDGGSYEQYF. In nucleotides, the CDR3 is TGTGCCAGCAACACAGACGGTGGCTCCTACGAGCAGTACTTC. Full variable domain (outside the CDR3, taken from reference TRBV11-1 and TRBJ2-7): EAEVAQSPRYKITEKSQAVAFWCDPISGHATLYWYRQILGQGPELLVQFQDESVVDDSQLPKDRFSAERLKGVDSTLKIQPAELGDSAMYLCASNTDGGSYEQYFGPGTRLTVT.

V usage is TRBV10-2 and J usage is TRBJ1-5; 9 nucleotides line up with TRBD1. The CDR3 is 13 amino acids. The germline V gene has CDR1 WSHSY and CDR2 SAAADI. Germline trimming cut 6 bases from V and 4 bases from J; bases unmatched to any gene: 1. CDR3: CASRQGANQPQHF. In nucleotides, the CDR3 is TGCGCCAGCAGACAGGGGGCGAATCAGCCCCAGCATTTT.

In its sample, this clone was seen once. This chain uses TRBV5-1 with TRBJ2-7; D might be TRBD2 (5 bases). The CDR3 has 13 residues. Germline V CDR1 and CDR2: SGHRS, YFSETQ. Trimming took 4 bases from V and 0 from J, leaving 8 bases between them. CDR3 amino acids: CASSREFSYEQYF. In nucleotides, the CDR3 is TGCGCCAGCAGCCGGGAATTCTCCTACGAGCAGTACTTC.

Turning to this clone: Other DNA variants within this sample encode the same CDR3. The CDR3 reads CASSFIGTNYGYTF. The DNA for the CDR3 is TGTGCCAGCAGCTTTATCGGGACTAACTATGGCTACACCTTC. The gene calls are TRBV27 and TRBJ1-2; no definite D call. The germline V gene encodes CDR1 MNHEY and CDR2 SMNVEV (reference sequence). Trimming shortened V by 6 bases and J by 0 bases, and 11 bases separated the two germline ends. The CDR3 covers 14 residues.

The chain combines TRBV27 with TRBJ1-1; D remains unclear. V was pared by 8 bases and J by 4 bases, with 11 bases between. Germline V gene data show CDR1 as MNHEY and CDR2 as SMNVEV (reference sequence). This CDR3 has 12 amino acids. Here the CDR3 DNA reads TGTGCCAGCCGCGCGGTTGGCACTGAAGCTTTCTTT. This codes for CASRAVGTEAFF.

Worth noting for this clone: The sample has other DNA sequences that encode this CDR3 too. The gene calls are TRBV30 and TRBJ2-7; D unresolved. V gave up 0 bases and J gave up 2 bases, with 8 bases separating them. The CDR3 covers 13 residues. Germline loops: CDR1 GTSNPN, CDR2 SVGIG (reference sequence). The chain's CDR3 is CAWSVGGTYEQYF. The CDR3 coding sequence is TGTGCCTGGAGTGTAGGTGGCACCTACGAGCAGTACTTC.

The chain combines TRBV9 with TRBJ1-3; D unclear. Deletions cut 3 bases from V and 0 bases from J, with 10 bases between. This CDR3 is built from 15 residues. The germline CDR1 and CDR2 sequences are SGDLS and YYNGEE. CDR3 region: CASSETPSSGNTIYF. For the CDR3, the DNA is TGTGCCAGCAGCGAGACACCCAGCTCTGGAAACACCATATATTTT.

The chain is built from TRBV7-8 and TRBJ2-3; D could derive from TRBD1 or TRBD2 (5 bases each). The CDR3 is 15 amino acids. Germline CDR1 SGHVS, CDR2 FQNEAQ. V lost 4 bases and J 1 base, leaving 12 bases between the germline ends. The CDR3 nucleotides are TGTGCCAGCAGCTCCGTCGAGGGACGCACAGATACGCAGTATTTT. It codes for CASSSVEGRTDTQYF. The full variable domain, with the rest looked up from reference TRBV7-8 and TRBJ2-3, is GAGVSQSPRYKVAKRGQDVALRCDPISGHVSLFWYQQALGQGPEFLTYFQNEAQLDKSGLPSDRFFAERPEGSVSTLKIQRTQQEDSAVYLCASSSVEGRTDTQYFGPGTRLTVL.

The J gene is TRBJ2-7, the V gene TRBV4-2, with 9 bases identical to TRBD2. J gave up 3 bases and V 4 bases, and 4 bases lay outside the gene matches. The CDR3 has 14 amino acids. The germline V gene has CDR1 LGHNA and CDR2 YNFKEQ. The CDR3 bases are TGTGCCAGCAGCCCGGGACTAGCCGACTACGAGCAGTACTTC. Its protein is CASSPGLADYEQYF.

The CDR3 region is CASSLSRAYEQYF. The CDR3 bases are TGTGCCAGCAGCTTATCCCGAGCCTACGAGCAGTACTTC. The rearrangement links TRBV11-2 to TRBJ2-7, with D hard to call. This CDR3 is 13 amino acids long. V lost 2 bases and J 2 bases, leaving 7 bases between the germline ends. Germline CDR1 and CDR2: SGHAT and FQNNGV.

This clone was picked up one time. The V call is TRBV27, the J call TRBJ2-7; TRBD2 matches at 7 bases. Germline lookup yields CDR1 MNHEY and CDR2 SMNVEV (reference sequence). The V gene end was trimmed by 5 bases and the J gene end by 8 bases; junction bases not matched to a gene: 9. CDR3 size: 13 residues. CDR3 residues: CASSVGGSSQQYF. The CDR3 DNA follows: TGTGCCAGCAGTGTCGGCGGGAGTTCACAGCAGTACTTC.

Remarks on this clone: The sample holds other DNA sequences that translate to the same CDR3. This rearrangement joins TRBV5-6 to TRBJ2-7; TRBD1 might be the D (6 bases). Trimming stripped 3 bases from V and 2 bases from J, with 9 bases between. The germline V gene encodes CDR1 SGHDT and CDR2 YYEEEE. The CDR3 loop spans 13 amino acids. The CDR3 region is CASSWDKTYEQYF. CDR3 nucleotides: TGTGCCAGCAGCTGGGACAAGACCTACGAGCAGTACTTC.

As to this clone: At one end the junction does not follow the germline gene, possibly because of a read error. Here the CDR3 reads CASSPEVAGELFF. The CDR3 nucleotides read TGTGCCAGCAGCCCCGAGGTGGCCGGTGAGCTGTTTTTT. The rearrangement joins TRBV7-6 to TRBJ2-2; D call uncertain. The CDR3 loop spans 13 amino acids. Germline V lookup: CDR1 SGHVS, CDR2 FNYEAQ.

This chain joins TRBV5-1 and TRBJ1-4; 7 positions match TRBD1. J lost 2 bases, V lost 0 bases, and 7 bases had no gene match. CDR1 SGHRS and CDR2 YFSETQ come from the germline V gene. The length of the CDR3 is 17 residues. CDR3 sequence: CASSLELRQGTNEKLFF. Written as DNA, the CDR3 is TGCGCCAGCAGCTTGGAGCTAAGACAGGGCACTAATGAAAAACTGTTTTTT. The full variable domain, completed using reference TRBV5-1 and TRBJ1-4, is KAGVTQTPRYLIKTRGQQVTLSCSPISGHRSVSWYQQTPGQGLQFLFEYFSETQRNKGNFPGRFSGRQFSNSRSEMNVSTLELGDSALYLCASSLELRQGTNEKLFFGSGTQLSVL.